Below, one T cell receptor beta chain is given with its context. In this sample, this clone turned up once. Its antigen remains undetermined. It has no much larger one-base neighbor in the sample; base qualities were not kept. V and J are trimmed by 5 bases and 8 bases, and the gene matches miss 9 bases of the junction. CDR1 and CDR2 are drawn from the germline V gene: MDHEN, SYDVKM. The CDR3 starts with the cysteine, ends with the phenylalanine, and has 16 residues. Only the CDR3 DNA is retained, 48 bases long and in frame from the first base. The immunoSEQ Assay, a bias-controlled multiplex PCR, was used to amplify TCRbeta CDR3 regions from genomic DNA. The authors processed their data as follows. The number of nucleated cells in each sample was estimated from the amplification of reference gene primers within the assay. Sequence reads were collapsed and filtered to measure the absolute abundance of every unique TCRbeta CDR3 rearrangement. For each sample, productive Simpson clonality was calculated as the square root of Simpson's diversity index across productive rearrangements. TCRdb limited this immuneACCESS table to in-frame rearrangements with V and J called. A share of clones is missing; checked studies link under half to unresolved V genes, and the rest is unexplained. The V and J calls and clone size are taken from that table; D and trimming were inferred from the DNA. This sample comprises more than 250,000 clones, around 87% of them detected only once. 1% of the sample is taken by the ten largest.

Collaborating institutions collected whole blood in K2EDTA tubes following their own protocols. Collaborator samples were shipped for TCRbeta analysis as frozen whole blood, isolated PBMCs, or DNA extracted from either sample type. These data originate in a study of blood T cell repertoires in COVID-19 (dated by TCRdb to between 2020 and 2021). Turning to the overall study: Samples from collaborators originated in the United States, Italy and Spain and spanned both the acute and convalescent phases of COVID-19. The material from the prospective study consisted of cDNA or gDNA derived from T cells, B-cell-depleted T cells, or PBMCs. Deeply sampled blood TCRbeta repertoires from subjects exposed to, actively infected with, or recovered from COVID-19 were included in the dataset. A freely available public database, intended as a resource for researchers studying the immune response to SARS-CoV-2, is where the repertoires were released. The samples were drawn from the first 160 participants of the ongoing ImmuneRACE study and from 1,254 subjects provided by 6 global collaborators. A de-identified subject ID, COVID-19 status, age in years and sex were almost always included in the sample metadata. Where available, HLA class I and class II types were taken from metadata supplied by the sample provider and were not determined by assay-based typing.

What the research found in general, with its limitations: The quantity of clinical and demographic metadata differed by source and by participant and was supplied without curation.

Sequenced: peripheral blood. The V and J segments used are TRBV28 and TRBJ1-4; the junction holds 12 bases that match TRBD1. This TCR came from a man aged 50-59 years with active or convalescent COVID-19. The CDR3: CASSITGQGAEEKLFF. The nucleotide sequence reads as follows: TGTGCCAGCAGTATAACGGGACAGGGGGCTGAAGAAAAACTGTTTTTT. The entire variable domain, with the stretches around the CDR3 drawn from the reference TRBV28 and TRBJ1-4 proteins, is DVKVTQSSRYLVKRTGEKVFLECVQDMDHENMFWYRQDPGLGLRLIYFSYDVKMKEKGDIPEGYSVSREKKERFSLILESASTNQTSMYLCASSITGQGAEEKLFFGSGTQLSVL.